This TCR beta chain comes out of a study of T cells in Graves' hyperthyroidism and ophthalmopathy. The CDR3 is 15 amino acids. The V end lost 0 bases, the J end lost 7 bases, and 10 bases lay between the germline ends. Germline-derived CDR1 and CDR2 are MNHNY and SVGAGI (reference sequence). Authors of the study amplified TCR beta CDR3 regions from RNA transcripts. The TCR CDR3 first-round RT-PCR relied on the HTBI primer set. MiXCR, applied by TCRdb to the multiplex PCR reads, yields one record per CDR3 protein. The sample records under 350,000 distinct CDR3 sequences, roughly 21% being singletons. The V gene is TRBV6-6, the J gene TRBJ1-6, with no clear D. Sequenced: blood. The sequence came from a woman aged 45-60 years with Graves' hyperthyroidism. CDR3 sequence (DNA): TGTGCCAGCAGTTACTCGAGCGCCGGGAATTCACCCCTCCACTTT. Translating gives CASSYSSAGNSPLHF.